Below are 25 T cell receptor beta chains sequenced from a single sample in a study of monozygotic twins with inflammatory bowel disease. TCRdb re-called the 5' RACE reads and shows each CDR3 protein once, DNA omitted. This sample contains approximately 150,000 distinct CDR3 sequences. The sequencing input was blood. The receptors here all came from a human donor with ulcerative colitis or Crohn's disease, or a healthy co-twin of an affected twin (not recorded which).

The chain combines TRBV12-3 or TRBV12-4 with TRBJ2-1; lacking DNA, the TRBD2 call made by TCRdb goes unchecked. This CDR3 is 15 amino acids long. CDR3 residues: CASTPLAGLYNEQFF.

The J gene is TRBJ2-4, the V gene TRBV20-1; the D call of TRBD2 rests on TCRdb alone, since no DNA is present to check it. Germline CDR1 and CDR2: DFQATT and SNEGSKA (reference sequence). The CDR3 contains 18 residues. CDR3 sequence reads: CSARATSGSHGAKNIQYF.

This chain links TRBV4-3 with TRBJ2-7; the D call of TRBD1 rests on TCRdb alone, since no DNA is present to check it. This CDR3 is 16 amino acids long. Germline V CDR1 and CDR2: LGHNA, YSLEER. CDR3 loop: CASSQTTGPGAYEQYF.

The rearrangement links TRBV5-6 to TRBJ1-1. The CDR3 consists of 17 residues. Germline-derived CDR1 and CDR2 are SGHDT and YYEEEE. CDR3 residues: CASSPSGTANIGPEAFF.

The chain uses TRBV5-4 and TRBJ2-5; TCRdb outputs TRBD1, but without DNA this stays unchecked. CDR3 length: 16 residues. Germline CDR1 reads SGHNT; CDR2 reads YYREEE (reference sequence). The CDR3 sequence: CASSLLGRETQETQYF.

The rearrangement joins TRBV4-3 to TRBJ2-1. Germline CDR1 reads LGHNA; CDR2 reads YSLEER. CDR3 size: 14 residues. CDR3 in amino acids: CASSENLLPNEQFF.

The V gene is TRBV12-3 or TRBV12-4, the J gene TRBJ2-7; the TCRdb call, TRBD2, lacks DNA for checking. The CDR3 runs 14 residues. This CDR3 is CASSRALAGQEQYF.

The V call is TRBV12-3 or TRBV12-4, the J call TRBJ2-1; the TCRdb call, TRBD1, lacks DNA for checking. The CDR3 covers 15 residues. This chain's CDR3 is CASTPKEGAYNEQFF.

The chain is built from TRBV6-1 and TRBJ1-1; TCRdb lists TRBD1, though no DNA is available to test this call. Germline V gene sequence: CDR1 MNHNS, CDR2 SASEGT. The CDR3 consists of 15 residues. CDR3: CASRRRQQGNTEAFF.

V and J are TRBV20-1 and TRBJ2-5; there is no DNA to check the TCRdb D call of TRBD2. The CDR3 spans 15 residues. Germline values: CDR1 DFQATT, CDR2 SNEGSKA (reference sequence). CDR3 protein: CSARRLAGNQETQYF.

The chain has TRBV29-1 and TRBJ2-7. The germline V gene encodes CDR1 SQVTM and CDR2 ANQGSEA. The CDR3 is made up of 13 amino acids. CDR3 in amino acids: CSVEMQSSYEQYF.

The chain carries TRBV28 and TRBJ1-1; TCRdb indicates TRBD1, and absent DNA this call remains unverified. Per the germline V gene, CDR1 is MDHEN and CDR2 is SYDVKM. The length of the CDR3 is 17 residues. CDR3 residues: CASSLHTGTTGDTEAFF.

The V gene is TRBV3-1, the J gene TRBJ2-3. The V gene's germline CDR1 is LGHDT and CDR2 YNNKEL (reference sequence). The CDR3 is 14 residues long. CDR3 region: CASSQGYLLDTQYF.

This chain links TRBV7-2 with TRBJ1-3. The CDR3 totals 14 residues. Per the germline V gene, CDR1 is SGHTA and CDR2 is FQGNSA. CDR3 protein: CASRTASSGNTIYF.

This chain uses TRBV5-1 with TRBJ2-2; the TCRdb call, TRBD1, lacks DNA for checking. Germline CDR1 reads SGHRS; CDR2 reads YFSETQ. The CDR3 runs 17 residues. The CDR3 region is CASSRGQGYPNTGELFF.

The rearrangement links TRBV18 to TRBJ2-7; TCRdb proposes TRBD1, but this gene call is untestable without DNA. The CDR3 loop spans 13 amino acids. Germline CDR1 is KGHSH and CDR2 is LQKENI. CDR3 loop: CASSPNTPGEQYF.

V and J are TRBV4-2 and TRBJ2-7; TCRdb outputs TRBD1, but without DNA this stays unchecked. The CDR3 is made up of 15 amino acids. The germline V gene encodes CDR1 LGHNA and CDR2 YNFKEQ. The CDR3 spells CASSQGAQGAYEQYF.

V and J are TRBV7-2 and TRBJ2-3; without DNA, the TCRdb call of TRBD1 cannot be checked. The CDR3 totals 13 residues. Germline V gene lookup returns CDR1 SGHTA and CDR2 FQGNSA. The CDR3 sequence: CASSLDRPDTQYF.

The chain combines TRBV5-1 with TRBJ2-3; checking the TCRdb D call of TRBD1 is not possible without DNA. The CDR3 has 14 amino acids. Germline CDR1 and CDR2: SGHRS and YFSETQ. The CDR3 spells CASSFGQGADTQYF.

The chain has TRBV5-1 and TRBJ2-3; TCRdb selects TRBD1, and the lack of DNA leaves this call unchecked. The germline CDR1 and CDR2 sequences are SGHRS and YFSETQ. The CDR3 extends over 15 amino acids. CDR3 sequence: CASSQGAGAGSTQYF.

This rearrangement joins TRBV19 to TRBJ2-1; without DNA, the TCRdb call of TRBD2 cannot be checked. CDR1 is LNHDA, CDR2 SQIVND, per germline (reference sequence). The CDR3 spans 14 residues. The CDR3 sequence is CASSRSGIYNEQFF.

The chain combines TRBV12-3 or TRBV12-4 with TRBJ2-2; lacking DNA, the TRBD2 call made by TCRdb goes unchecked. The CDR3 covers 15 residues. CDR3 in amino acids: CASSLRETNTGELFF.

V and J are TRBV7-8 and TRBJ2-7. The CDR3 totals 14 residues. Germline CDR1 and CDR2: SGHVS and FQNEAQ. The CDR3 sequence: CASSLVGGPYEQYF. Looking up the rest from reference TRBV7-8 and TRBJ2-7 gives the full variable domain: GAGVSQSPRYKVAKRGQDVALRCDPISGHVSLFWYQQALGQGPEFLTYFQNEAQLDKSGLPSDRFFAERPEGSVSTLKIQRTQQEDSAVYLCASSLVGGPYEQYFGPGTRLTVT.

This sequence joins TRBV5-1 and TRBJ1-1. Germline CDR1 and CDR2: SGHRS and YFSETQ. The CDR3 covers 14 residues. The CDR3 sequence: CASSLRSSNSEAFF.

This chain connects TRBV20-1 to TRBJ2-7; TCRdb selects TRBD2, and the lack of DNA leaves this call unchecked. The CDR3 runs to 17 residues. Germline lookup yields CDR1 DFQATT and CDR2 SNEGSKA (reference sequence). This CDR3 is CSARDGLAGESSYEQYF.